A selection of T cell receptor beta chains follows, all from one sample in a study of blood T cell repertoires in COVID-19. Some clones are missing from TCRdb's copy, which holds only in-frame ones; the method was immunoSEQ multiplex PCR. The sample lists roughly 49,000 clones, 70% to 90% occurring once. The sample consisted of peripheral blood. These receptors all come from a human donor in a cohort sampled during active COVID-19. Both conserved end residues are trimmed from each CDR3. A D gene is named only where the DNA matches it firmly.

v_call: TRBV7-2; d_call: NA; j_call: TRBJ2-5; cdr3_aa: ASSLKGGTPRQY
v_call: TRBV7-8; d_call: NA; j_call: TRBJ2-1; cdr3_aa: ASSQPEGSSSYNEQF
v_call: TRBV11-2; d_call: TRBD1; j_call: TRBJ1-6; cdr3_aa: ASSSDRDRGNSPLH
v_call: TRBV18; d_call: NA; j_call: TRBJ2-7; cdr3_aa: ASSTQTQPAEQY
v_call: TRBV5-6; d_call: TRBD1; j_call: TRBJ1-5; cdr3_aa: ASSPNRDRGKSQH
v_call: TRBV6-5; d_call: TRBD1; j_call: TRBJ2-2; cdr3_aa: ASSYSDRGTGELF
v_call: TRBV6-6; d_call: TRBD1; j_call: TRBJ2-3; cdr3_aa: ASIQDRGGNTQY
v_call: TRBV28; d_call: TRBD2; j_call: TRBJ2-3; cdr3_aa: ASKERGGTDTQY
v_call: TRBV3-1/TRBV3-2; d_call: NA; j_call: TRBJ1-2; cdr3_aa: ASSLREGGYT
v_call: TRBV7-9; d_call: NA; j_call: TRBJ1-1; cdr3_aa: ASSPRSGFRTEAF
v_call: TRBV28; d_call: TRBD1; j_call: TRBJ1-5; cdr3_aa: ASSLGQGSQPQH
v_call: TRBV19; d_call: NA; j_call: TRBJ1-5; cdr3_aa: ASKDSLSNQPQH
v_call: TRBV28; d_call: TRBD1; j_call: TRBJ2-1; cdr3_aa: ASSSRTGSYNEQF
v_call: TRBV12-2; d_call: NA; j_call: TRBJ1-1; cdr3_aa: ASRIDRQAF
v_call: TRBV7-9; d_call: NA; j_call: TRBJ2-5; cdr3_aa: ASSPDSPETQY
v_call: TRBV7-2; d_call: NA; j_call: TRBJ1-3; cdr3_aa: ASSDRALSGNTIY
v_call: TRBV5-4; d_call: NA; j_call: TRBJ2-1; cdr3_aa: ASSLPTDSYNEQF
v_call: TRBV9; d_call: TRBD1; j_call: TRBJ1-2; cdr3_aa: ASSLDRTGSGYT
v_call: TRBV2; d_call: NA; j_call: TRBJ2-5; cdr3_aa: ASSGDSGAQETQY
v_call: TRBV7-8; d_call: TRBD2; j_call: TRBJ2-2; cdr3_aa: ASSDHTSGGTYTGELF
v_call: TRBV19; d_call: TRBD1; j_call: TRBJ1-5; cdr3_aa: ASRGQVSSNQPQH
v_call: TRBV28; d_call: NA; j_call: TRBJ1-1; cdr3_aa: ASRDIQRAF
v_call: TRBV6-6; d_call: NA; j_call: TRBJ1-4; cdr3_aa: ASMGNEKLF
v_call: TRBV19; d_call: TRBD2; j_call: TRBJ2-1; cdr3_aa: ASTYGIAGGTEQF
v_call: TRBV5-1; d_call: TRBD2; j_call: TRBJ2-1; cdr3_aa: ASRLTSGSYNEQF
v_call: TRBV19; d_call: NA; j_call: TRBJ1-4; cdr3_aa: ASSRGAREEKLF
v_call: TRBV15; d_call: TRBD2; j_call: TRBJ2-1; cdr3_aa: ATSEQRGSYNEQF
v_call: TRBV6-2/TRBV6-3; d_call: NA; j_call: TRBJ2-1; cdr3_aa: ASSYSTRGLNNEQF
v_call: TRBV11-2; d_call: TRBD2; j_call: TRBJ2-7; cdr3_aa: ASSLDSGGSSYEQY
v_call: TRBV7-2; d_call: NA; j_call: TRBJ1-1; cdr3_aa: ASSVQRNTEAF
v_call: TRBV5-1; d_call: TRBD1; j_call: TRBJ2-3; cdr3_aa: ASARTGGTQY
v_call: TRBV12-3/TRBV12-4; d_call: NA; j_call: TRBJ1-6; cdr3_aa: ASMYYNSPLH
v_call: TRBV7-2; d_call: TRBD2; j_call: TRBJ2-3; cdr3_aa: ASSPGGAGGSTDTQY
v_call: TRBV9; d_call: NA; j_call: TRBJ2-2; cdr3_aa: ASSAGPGARTGELF
v_call: TRBV9; d_call: TRBD1; j_call: TRBJ1-4; cdr3_aa: ASSTTGSNEKLF
v_call: TRBV30; d_call: TRBD2; j_call: TRBJ2-5; cdr3_aa: AWSVRGSGAGTQY
v_call: TRBV28; d_call: NA; j_call: TRBJ1-6; cdr3_aa: ASNSEQRSPLH
v_call: TRBV30; d_call: NA; j_call: TRBJ1-1; cdr3_aa: AWSKTVPLAF
v_call: TRBV2; d_call: TRBD1; j_call: TRBJ2-7; cdr3_aa: ASKRVQGELF
v_call: TRBV7-9; d_call: NA; j_call: TRBJ1-2; cdr3_aa: ASSPPRGSNYGYT
v_call: TRBV6-2/TRBV6-3; d_call: TRBD2; j_call: TRBJ2-1; cdr3_aa: ASSSPLAGNYNEQF
v_call: TRBV5-1; d_call: NA; j_call: TRBJ2-3; cdr3_aa: ASTEPGDTQY
v_call: TRBV19; d_call: TRBD1; j_call: TRBJ1-2; cdr3_aa: ASSIGTGGYGYT
v_call: TRBV7-3; d_call: TRBD2; j_call: TRBJ2-7; cdr3_aa: ASSLSGGRNYEQY
v_call: TRBV14; d_call: TRBD1; j_call: TRBJ1-1; cdr3_aa: ASSQDWQGAAGAF
v_call: TRBV12-5; d_call: TRBD2; j_call: TRBJ2-5; cdr3_aa: ASGPPGLAVQETQY
v_call: TRBV3-1/TRBV3-2; d_call: TRBD1; j_call: TRBJ2-7; cdr3_aa: ASSFGGQGDRHEQY